This TCR beta chain derives from a study of OX40 agonist ivuxolimab in advanced cancers. The overall study: The dose-escalation cohort was about 80% male, with a mean age of 60 years, ranging roughly 23 to 90.

Here immunoSEQ multiplex PCR was the method, and the copy in TCRdb shows in-frame clones only, minus some. Among roughly 56,000 clones listed, 65% to 85% were seen once. CDR3 length: 15 amino acids. Germline V gene sequence: CDR1 LNHDA, CDR2 SQIVND (reference sequence). Trimming at V came to 5 bases and at J to 8 bases, leaving 6 bases not matched to a gene. The sampling schedule covered blood at baseline, cycle 4 day 1, and cycle 7 day 1. This TCR was sampled from an adult with an advanced solid tumor such as melanoma, head and neck, liver or kidney cancer. The sequencing used CD4+ or CD8+ T cells sorted from blood, collected in a trial of the OX40 agonist ivuxolimab. The chain recombines TRBV19 with TRBJ1-6, with 10 bases aligning to TRBD1. This CDR3 reads CASSSTGGKDSPLHF. The CDR3 DNA sequence: TGTGCCAGTAGTTCGACAGGGGGCAAGGATTCACCCCTCCACTTT. Full variable domain (rest looked up from reference TRBV19 and TRBJ1-6): DGGITQSPKYLFRKEGQNVTLSCEQNLNHDAMYWYRQDPGQGLRLIYYSQIVNDFQKGDIAEGYSVSREKKESFPLTVTSAQKNPTAFYLCASSSTGGKDSPLHFGNGTRLTVT.